The rows below give T cell receptor beta chains drawn from one sample of a study of T cell repertoires in cytomegalovirus infection. TCRdb recomputed calls from the reads with MiXCR, one row per CDR3 protein. This sample has roughly 990,000 distinct CDR3 sequences; approximately 31% occur once, and the top ten carry about an eighth. These receptors lack a known antigen. Sequences were derived from cultured CD8+ T cells from PBMCs, sampled from culture after CMV antigen stimulation. All receptors derive from a human donor in good health (CMV status not recorded). Some clones in this sample may be carry-over from other donors' samples. CDR3s include the opening cysteine and the closing phenylalanine or tryptophan. D genes are given only for firm matches. Size tells how often a clone was seen (once, few, many) or the class of an expanded clone, and some rows leave it out.

j_call | v_call | d_call | clone_size | cdr3_nt | cdr3_aa
TRBJ2-1 | TRBV6-5 | TRBD2 | . | TGTGCCAGCAGTTCGGGCGGGACTACCTACAATGAGCAGTTCTTC | CASSSGGTTYNEQFF
TRBJ2-2 | TRBV6-5 | . | . | TGTGCCAGCACTGCCACCGGGGAGCTGTTTTTT | CASTATGELFF
TRBJ2-1 | TRBV7-9 | TRBD1 | few | TGTGCCAGCAGTCTAGGGGCGAAAAGGGACAGGGGGCGCGCCCATGAGCAGTTCTTC | CASSLGAKRDRGRAHEQFF
TRBJ2-4 | TRBV7-9 | . | . | TGTGCCAGCAGCTTATCCGGGCCCCAGTACTTC | CASSLSGPQYF
TRBJ2-1 | TRBV4-2 | . | . | TGTGCCAGCAGCCAAGGGGGTTTGGGGGTCAGTGAGCAGTTCTTC | CASSQGGLGVSEQFF
TRBJ2-7 | TRBV27 | TRBD1 | . | TGTGCCAGCAGTTTATCGACAGGGCCTTACGAGCAGTACTTC | CASSLSTGPYEQYF
TRBJ2-5 | TRBV7-2 | TRBD2 | few | TGTGCCAGCAGCTTACTAGCGGGGGGCGACCAAGAGACCCAGTACTTC | CASSLLAGGDQETQYF
TRBJ1-2 | TRBV10-3 | TRBD1 | once | TGTGCCATCGGATCGAGCTCAGGGGGAGAATCTTTTTTGGACTATGGCTACACCTTC | CAIGSSSGGESFLDYGYTF
TRBJ2-7 | TRBV15 | TRBD2 | few | TGTGCCACCAGCAGTCTCGGGAGGGTCGGTCTCTACGAGCAGTACTTC | CATSSLGRVGLYEQYF
TRBJ1-1 | TRBV19 | . | . | TGTGCCAGTCTCCCGGGGGAGACTGAAGCTTTCTTT | CASLPGETEAFF
TRBJ2-3 | TRBV24-1 | . | . | TGTGCCACCAGTGATCCCCGGGACCGCAGCACAGATACGCAGTATTTT | CATSDPRDRSTDTQYF
TRBJ2-2 | TRBV6-5 | TRBD1 | . | TGTGCCAGCAGTTACTCGTTTGAAGGGGGCAACACCGGGGAGCTGTTTTTT | CASSYSFEGGNTGELFF
TRBJ2-1 | TRBV4-3 | . | . | TGCGCCAGCAGCCAAGCCCTCGAGGGGAAGCAGTTCTTC | CASSQALEGKQFF
TRBJ2-1 | TRBV28 | . | . | TGTGCCAGCAGAGCGTATGAGCAGTTCTTC | CASRAYEQFF
TRBJ2-5 | TRBV7-9 | TRBD2 | many | TGTGCCAGCAGCCAACCTAGGGGGACTAGCGGGTACCAAGAGACCCAGTACTTC | CASSQPRGTSGYQETQYF
TRBJ1-2 | TRBV7-2 | . | many | TGTGCCAGCAGCAAAGGAGGGTATGGCTACACCTTC | CASSKGGYGYTF
TRBJ2-1 | TRBV5-1 | . | . | TGCGCCAGCAGCTTAAGGGAAGGGACATTGCTTGAGCAGTTCTTC | CASSLREGTLLEQFF
TRBJ1-2 | TRBV7-9 | TRBD1 | few | TGTGCCAGCAGCTTAACGGGACAGGGGTACAACTATGGCTACACCTTC | CASSLTGQGYNYGYTF
TRBJ2-3 | TRBV4-1 | . | . | TGCGCCAGCAGCCAAGACCAGAACGGGAAAACGCAGTATTTT | CASSQDQNGKTQYF
TRBJ1-3 | TRBV9 | TRBD1 | once | TGTGCCAGCAGCAAGGGGGCTAGCGCTGGAAACACCATATATTTT | CASSKGASAGNTIYF
TRBJ1-3 | TRBV13 | . | few | TGTGCCAGCAGCTTTCGAGAGCTGCACTCTGGAAACACCATATATTTT | CASSFRELHSGNTIYF
TRBJ2-1 | TRBV19 | TRBD2 | . | TGTGCCAGTAGTATAGGTCTAGCGGGGAGTCAGTTCTTC | CASSIGLAGSQFF
TRBJ2-3 | TRBV5-1 | TRBD2 | . | TGCGCCAGCAGCTGGGCGGCTAGCGGGGGACCGGATACGCAGTATTTT | CASSWAASGGPDTQYF
TRBJ1-4 | TRBV6-6 | . | . | TGTGCCAGCACCAGTCGGGAGGGAAAAAAACTGTTTTTT | CASTSREGKKLFF
TRBJ2-3 | TRBV7-6 | . | . | TGTGCCAGCAGCATGACAGTGGGCACAGATACGCAGTATTTT | CASSMTVGTDTQYF
TRBJ1-5 | TRBV10-3 | . | few | TGTGCCATCAGTGAGTCTGCGGGGCTTAGCAGCAATCAGCCCCAGCATTTT | CAISESAGLSSNQPQHF
TRBJ1-2 | TRBV25-1 | TRBD1 | . | TGTGCCAGCAGTCCCCCGGGACAGCGCTATGGCTACACCTTC | CASSPPGQRYGYTF
TRBJ2-2 | TRBV10-2 | . | . | TGCGCCAGCAAGGACGGAGATAGGGAGCTGTTTTTT | CASKDGDRELFF
TRBJ2-1 | TRBV4-1 | TRBD1 | . | TGCGCCAGCAGCCACCAGAGGGACAGTGAATACAATGAGCAGTTCTTC | CASSHQRDSEYNEQFF
TRBJ1-2 | TRBV19 | TRBD1 | . | TGTGCCAGTAGCAAAAGGGGGCTGCATGGCTACACCTTC | CASSKRGLHGYTF
TRBJ2-7 | TRBV19 | . | few | TGTGCCAGTAGTCCGACCCCCAGTGAGTCCTACGAGCAGTACTTC | CASSPTPSESYEQYF
TRBJ2-2 | TRBV2 | . | few | TGTGCCAGCAGTGAAAGGGGGAACACCGGGGAGCTGTTTTTT | CASSERGNTGELFF
TRBJ2-1 | TRBV5-4 | TRBD2 | few | TGTGCCAGCAGGTTGGGACTAGCGGAAAACAATGAGCAGTTCTTC | CASRLGLAENNEQFF
TRBJ2-2 | TRBV27 | TRBD2 | . | TGTGCCAGCAGTCCGACCCTGACGGGGGGGAACACCGGGGAGCTGTTTTTT | CASSPTLTGGNTGELFF
TRBJ1-1 | TRBV7-3 | . | . | TGTGCCAGCAGCTTATTCCACCCCTCTGAAGCTTTCTTT | CASSLFHPSEAFF
TRBJ1-1 | TRBV7-9 | TRBD1 | many | TGTGCCAGCAGCTTAGGATCTTGGCAGGGGGCAACGTACCCGAACACTGAAGCTTTCTTT | CASSLGSWQGATYPNTEAFF
TRBJ2-5 | TRBV5-5 | TRBD2 | few | TGTGCCAGCAGCTTGGCGGGACTATCGTACCAAGAGACCCAGTACTTC | CASSLAGLSYQETQYF
TRBJ2-3 | TRBV24-1 | . | . | TGTGCCACCAGTTTCATTGAATTGGGGGCCAAGACGGATACGCAGTATTTT | CATSFIELGAKTDTQYF
TRBJ2-1 | TRBV7-9 | . | few | TGTGCCAGCAGCTTAGGTACGGGGGTGAACTACAATGAGCAGTTCTTC | CASSLGTGVNYNEQFF
TRBJ2-5 | TRBV18 | . | few | TGTGCCAGCTCACCCCCATGGATCAGCCAAGAGACCCAGTACTTC | CASSPPWISQETQYF
TRBJ1-1 | TRBV7-6 | . | . | TGTGTCCCCCAGAGACAAAACACTGAAGCTTTCTTT | CVPQRQNTEAFF